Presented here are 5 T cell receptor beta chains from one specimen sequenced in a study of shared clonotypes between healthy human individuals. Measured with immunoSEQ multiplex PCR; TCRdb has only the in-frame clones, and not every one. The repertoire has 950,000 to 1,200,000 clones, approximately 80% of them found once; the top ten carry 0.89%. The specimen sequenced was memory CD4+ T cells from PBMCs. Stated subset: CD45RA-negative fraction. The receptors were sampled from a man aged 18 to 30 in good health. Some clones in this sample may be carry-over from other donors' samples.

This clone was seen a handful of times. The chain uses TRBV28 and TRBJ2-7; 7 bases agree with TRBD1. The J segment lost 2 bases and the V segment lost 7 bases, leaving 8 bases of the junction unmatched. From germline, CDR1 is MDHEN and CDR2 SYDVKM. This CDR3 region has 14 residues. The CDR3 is CASNRQGVTYEQYF. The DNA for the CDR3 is TGTGCCAGCAACCGACAGGGCGTAACCTACGAGCAGTACTTC. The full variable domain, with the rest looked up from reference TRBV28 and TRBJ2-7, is DVKVTQSSRYLVKRTGEKVFLECVQDMDHENMFWYRQDPGLGLRLIYFSYDVKMKEKGDIPEGYSVSREKKERFSLILESASTNQTSMYLCASNRQGVTYEQYFGPGTRLTVT.

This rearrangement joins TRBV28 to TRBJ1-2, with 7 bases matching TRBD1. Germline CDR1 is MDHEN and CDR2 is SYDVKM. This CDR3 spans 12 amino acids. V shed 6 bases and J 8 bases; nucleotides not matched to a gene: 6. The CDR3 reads CASRRQGNGYTF. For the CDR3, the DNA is TGTGCCAGCAGGCGACAGGGTAACGGCTACACCTTC.

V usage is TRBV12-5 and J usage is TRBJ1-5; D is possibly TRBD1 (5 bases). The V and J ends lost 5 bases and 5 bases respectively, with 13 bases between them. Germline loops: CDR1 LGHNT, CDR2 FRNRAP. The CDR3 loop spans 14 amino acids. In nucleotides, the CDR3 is TGTGCTAGTGGTCTCAGGGTGGCCCATCAGCCCCAGCATTTT. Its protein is CASGLRVAHQPQHF.

Here the CDR3 reads CASSLGPPQGGKGDTQYF. The DNA of the CDR3 is TGTGCCAGCAGTTTGGGTCCCCCACAGGGCGGCAAGGGGGATACGCAGTATTTT. The genes are TRBV27 and TRBJ2-3; D perhaps matches TRBD1 (6 bases). From germline, CDR1 is MNHEY and CDR2 SMNVEV (reference sequence). This CDR3 is 18 amino acids long. V lost 3 bases and J lost 6, with 25 bases in between.

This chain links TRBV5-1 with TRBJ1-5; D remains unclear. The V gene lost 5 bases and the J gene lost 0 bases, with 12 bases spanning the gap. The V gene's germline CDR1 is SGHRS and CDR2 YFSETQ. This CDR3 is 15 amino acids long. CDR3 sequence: CASRKVGDSNQPQHF. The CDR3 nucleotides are TGCGCCAGCAGAAAAGTCGGGGATAGCAATCAGCCCCAGCATTTT.